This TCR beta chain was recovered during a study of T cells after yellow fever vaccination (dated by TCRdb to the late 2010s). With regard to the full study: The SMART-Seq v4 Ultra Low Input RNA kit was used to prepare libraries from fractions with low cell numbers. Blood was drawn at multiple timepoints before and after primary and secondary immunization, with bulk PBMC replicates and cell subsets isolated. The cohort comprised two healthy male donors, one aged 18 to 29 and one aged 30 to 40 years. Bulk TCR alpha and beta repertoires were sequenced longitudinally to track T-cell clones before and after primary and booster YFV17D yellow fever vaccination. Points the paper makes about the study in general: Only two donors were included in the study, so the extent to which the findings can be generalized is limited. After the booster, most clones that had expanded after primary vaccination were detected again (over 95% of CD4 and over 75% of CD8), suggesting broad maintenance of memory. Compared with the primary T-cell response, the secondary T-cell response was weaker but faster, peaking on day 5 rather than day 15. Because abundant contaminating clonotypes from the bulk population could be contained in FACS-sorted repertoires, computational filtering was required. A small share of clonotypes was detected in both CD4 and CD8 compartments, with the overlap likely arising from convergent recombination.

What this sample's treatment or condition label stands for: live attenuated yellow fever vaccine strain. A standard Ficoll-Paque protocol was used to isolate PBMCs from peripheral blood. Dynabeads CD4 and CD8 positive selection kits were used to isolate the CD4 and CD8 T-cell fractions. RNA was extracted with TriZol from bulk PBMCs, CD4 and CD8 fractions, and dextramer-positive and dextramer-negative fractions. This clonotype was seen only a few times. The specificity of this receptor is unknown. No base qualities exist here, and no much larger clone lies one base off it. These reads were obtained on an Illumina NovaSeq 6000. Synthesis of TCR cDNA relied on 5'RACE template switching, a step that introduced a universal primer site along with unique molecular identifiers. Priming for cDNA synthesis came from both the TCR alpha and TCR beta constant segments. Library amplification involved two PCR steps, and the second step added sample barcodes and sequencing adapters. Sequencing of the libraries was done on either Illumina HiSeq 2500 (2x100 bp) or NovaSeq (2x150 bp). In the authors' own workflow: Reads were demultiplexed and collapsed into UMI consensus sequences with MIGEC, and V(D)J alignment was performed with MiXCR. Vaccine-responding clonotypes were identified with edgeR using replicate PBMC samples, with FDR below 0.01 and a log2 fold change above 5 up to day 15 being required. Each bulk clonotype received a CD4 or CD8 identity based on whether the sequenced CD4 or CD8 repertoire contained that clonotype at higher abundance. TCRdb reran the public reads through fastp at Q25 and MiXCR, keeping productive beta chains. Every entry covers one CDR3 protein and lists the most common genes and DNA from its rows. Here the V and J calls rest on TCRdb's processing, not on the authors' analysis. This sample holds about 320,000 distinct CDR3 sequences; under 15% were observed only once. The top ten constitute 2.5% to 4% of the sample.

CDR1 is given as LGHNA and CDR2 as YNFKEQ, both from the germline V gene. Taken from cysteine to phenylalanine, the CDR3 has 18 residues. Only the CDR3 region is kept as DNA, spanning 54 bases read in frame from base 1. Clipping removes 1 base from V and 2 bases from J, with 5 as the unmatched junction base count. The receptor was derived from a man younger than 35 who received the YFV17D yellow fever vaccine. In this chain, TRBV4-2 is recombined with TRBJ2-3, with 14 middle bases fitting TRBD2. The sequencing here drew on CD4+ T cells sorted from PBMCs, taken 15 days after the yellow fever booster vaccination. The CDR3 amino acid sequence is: CASSQAGLAGGITDTQYF. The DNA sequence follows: TGTGCCAGCAGCCAAGCCGGACTAGCGGGGGGAATCACAGATACGCAGTATTTT.